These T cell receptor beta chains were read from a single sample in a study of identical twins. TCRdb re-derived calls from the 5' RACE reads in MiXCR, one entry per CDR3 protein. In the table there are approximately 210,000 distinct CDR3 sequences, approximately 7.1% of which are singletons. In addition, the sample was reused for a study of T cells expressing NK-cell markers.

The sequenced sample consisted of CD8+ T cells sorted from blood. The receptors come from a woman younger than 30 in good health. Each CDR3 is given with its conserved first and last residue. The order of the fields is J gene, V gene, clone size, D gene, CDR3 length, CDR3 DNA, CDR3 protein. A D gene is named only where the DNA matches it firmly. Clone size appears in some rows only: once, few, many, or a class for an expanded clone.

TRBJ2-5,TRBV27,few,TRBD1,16,TGTGCCAGCAGTTTATTGGGACAGGGTATCGCAGAGACCCAGTACTTC,CASSLLGQGIAETQYF
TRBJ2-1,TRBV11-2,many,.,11,TGTGCCAGCAGCTTAGGGATCGAGCAGTTCTTC,CASSLGIEQFF
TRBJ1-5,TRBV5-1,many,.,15,TGCGCCAGCAGGCCGACAGGTTACAGCAATCAGCCCCAGCATTTT,CASRPTGYSNQPQHF
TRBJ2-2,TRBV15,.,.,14,TGTGCCACCAATTCGCGACAGAACACCGGGGAGCTGTTTTTT,CATNSRQNTGELFF
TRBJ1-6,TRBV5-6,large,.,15,TGTGCCAGCAGCTTGGCCCGGGCCCCAAATTCACCCCTCCACTTT,CASSLARAPNSPLHF
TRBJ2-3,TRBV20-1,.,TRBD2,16,TGCAGTGCTAGAGGGGGACTAGCGGGGGCGGGCGATACGCAGTATTTT,CSARGGLAGAGDTQYF
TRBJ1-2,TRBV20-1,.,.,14,TGCAGTGCTAGAACTCCCGGGACAAACTATGGCTACACCTTC,CSARTPGTNYGYTF
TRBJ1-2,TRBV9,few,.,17,TGTGCCAGCAGCGCCCCGATAGAAGACAGGTCCCGGGGTGGCTACACCTTC,CASSAPIEDRSRGGYTF
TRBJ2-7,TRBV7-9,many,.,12,TGTGCCAGCAGCTTAGAGTCGGACGAGCAGTACTTC,CASSLESDEQYF
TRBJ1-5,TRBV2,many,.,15,TGTGCCAGCAGTGAAGAACGGTATAGCAATCAGCCCCAGCATTTT,CASSEERYSNQPQHF
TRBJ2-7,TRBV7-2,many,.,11,TGTGCCAGCAGGTTCTCGGATCAGCAGTACTTC,CASRFSDQQYF
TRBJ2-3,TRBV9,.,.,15,TGTGCCAGCAACAACGGGGGATCGGTCGCAGATACGCAGTATTTT,CASNNGGSVADTQYF
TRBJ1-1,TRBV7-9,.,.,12,TGTGCCAGCAGCCCCCGCCGCACTGAAGCTTTCTTT,CASSPRRTEAFF
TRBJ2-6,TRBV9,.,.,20,TGTGCCAGCAGCGTGGACCCCCCGGGGGCCTCCATATACGGGGCCAACGTCCTGACTTTC,CASSVDPPGASIYGANVLTF
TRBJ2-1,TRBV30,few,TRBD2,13,TGTGCCTGGATACTAGCGGGAGGCAATGAGCAGTTCTTC,CAWILAGGNEQFF